Listed below are T cell receptor beta chains from one sample, sequenced in a study of blood T cell repertoires in COVID-19. The repertoire was sequenced with immunoSEQ multiplex PCR; TCRdb's copy has only in-frame clones and lacks some. Among about 94,000 clones listed, 80% were seen once. The sequencing sample was made of peripheral blood. The receptors shown here come from a woman older than 75 with acute or convalescent COVID-19. Each CDR3 is given with its conserved first and last residue. D genes are given only for firm matches. Clone size appears in some rows only: once, few, many, or a class for an expanded clone.

D	size	J	V	CDR3	DNA
TRBD1	-	TRBJ2-1	TRBV7-3	CASSRQGMGEQFF	TGTGCCAGCAGCCGACAGGGAATGGGTGAGCAGTTCTTC
TRBD1	few	TRBJ1-1	TRBV5-4	CASSLEGADTEAFF	TGTGCCAGCAGCTTGGAGGGGGCGGACACTGAAGCTTTCTTT
-	few	TRBJ2-5	TRBV7-9	CASSSPGTHQETQYF	TGTGCCAGCAGCTCACCCGGGACACACCAAGAGACCCAGTACTTC
TRBD1	-	TRBJ1-5	TRBV19	CASSASHRGRQPQHF	TGTGCCAGTAGTGCGTCCCACAGGGGTCGTCAGCCCCAGCATTTT
TRBD2	-	TRBJ2-3	TRBV2	CASSDSRAGGPHTQYF	TGTGCCAGCAGTGATTCCCGAGCGGGGGGCCCCCATACGCAGTATTTT
-	-	TRBJ1-1	TRBV25-1	CASSVQAEAFF	TGTGCCAGCAGTGTTCAGGCTGAAGCTTTCTTT
TRBD2	-	TRBJ2-5	TRBV5-6	CASSPAGGLEETQYF	TGTGCCAGCAGCCCAGCGGGGGGCCTGGAAGAGACCCAGTACTTC
-	-	TRBJ1-5	TRBV9	CASSEQGGSNQPQHF	TGTGCCAGCAGCGAGCAGGGAGGTAGCAATCAGCCCCAGCATTTT
-	-	TRBJ1-6	TRBV5-4	CASSGWMAETLHF	TGTGCCAGCAGCGGTTGGATGGCGGAAACCCTCCACTTT
-	-	TRBJ1-1	TRBV2	CASSDVLGHTEAFF	TGTGCCAGCAGTGATGTCCTAGGCCACACTGAAGCTTTCTTT
TRBD2	-	TRBJ2-1	TRBV6-5	CASLARSGIGNEQFF	TGTGCCAGCTTGGCTCGTAGCGGGATAGGCAATGAGCAGTTCTTC
TRBD1	-	TRBJ2-7	TRBV19	CASSIGGGQGSYEQYF	TGTGCCAGTAGTATAGGGGGGGGACAGGGGTCCTACGAGCAGTACTTC
TRBD2	-	TRBJ2-3	TRBV4-1	CASSLYSGTLPSPTDTQYF	TGCGCCAGCAGCCTATATAGCGGGACCCTTCCCTCCCCCACAGATACGCAGTATTTT
-	-	TRBJ2-2	TRBV19	CASSSTSFTGELFF	TGTGCCAGTAGCTCTACTAGTTTCACCGGGGAGCTGTTTTTT
TRBD2	-	TRBJ2-1	TRBV18	CASSRSGRDNNEQFF	TGTGCCAGCTCGAGGAGCGGGAGGGACAACAATGAGCAGTTCTTC
-	few	TRBJ2-7	TRBV7-8	CASSPRTDNYEQYF	TGTGCCAGCAGCCCGAGGACTGATAATTACGAGCAGTACTTC
TRBD1	once	TRBJ1-2	TRBV2	CASSETGEGGYTF	TGTGCCAGCAGTGAAACAGGGGAAGGCGGCTACACCTTC
TRBD1	-	TRBJ1-5	TRBV19	CASSADRGRPQHF	TGTGCCAGTAGTGCCGACAGGGGGCGGCCCCAGCATTTT
TRBD1	-	TRBJ1-1	TRBV7-9	CASSLGAGQVFGAFF	TGTGCCAGCAGCTTAGGGGCGGGACAGGTATTCGGAGCTTTCTTT
TRBD1	few	TRBJ1-6	TRBV5-5	CASSLVRDRGFRSPLHF	TGTGCCAGCAGCTTGGTCCGGGACAGGGGTTTTAGATCACCCCTCCACTTT
-	once	TRBJ1-1	TRBV7-3	CAQKVFGGSNTEAFF	TGTGCCCAGAAAGTATTTGGGGGCTCCAACACTGAAGCTTTCTTT
-	-	TRBJ1-2	TRBV7-9	CASSLQGGYGYTF	TGTGCCAGCAGCCTCCAGGGTGGCTATGGCTACACCTTC
-	-	TRBJ2-1	TRBV6-5	CASSNSGEPANEQFF	TGTGCCAGCAGTAACTCGGGAGAGCCCGCCAATGAGCAGTTCTTC
-	-	TRBJ2-2	TRBV13	CASSFLGYVQNTGELFF	TGTGCCAGCAGCTTCTTGGGCTACGTGCAGAACACCGGGGAGCTGTTTTTT
-	-	TRBJ2-6	TRBV7-3	CASSLGGSRSGANVLTF	TGTGCCAGCAGCTTAGGGGGGTCTCGCTCTGGGGCCAACGTCCTGACTTTC
TRBD2	-	TRBJ2-7	TRBV2	CATDPGGFGYEQYF	TGTGCCACCGATCCGGGGGGGTTCGGGTACGAGCAGTACTTC
TRBD1	-	TRBJ2-2	TRBV7-6	CASSLGQGGLTGELFF	TGTGCCAGCAGCTTGGGACAGGGTGGTTTAACCGGGGAGCTGTTTTTT
TRBD2	-	TRBJ2-3	TRBV25-1	CASSFPASGSNF	TGTGCCAGCAGTTTCCCGGCGAGCGGGAGCAATTTT
TRBD1	few	TRBJ1-6	TRBV30	CAWSVIQGVTPLHF	TGTGCCTGGAGTGTTATCCAGGGGGTTACACCCCTCCACTTT
TRBD2	-	TRBJ2-7	TRBV15	CATSRDPRENEQYF	TGTGCCACCAGCAGAGATCCGCGGGAGAACGAGCAGTACTTC
-	-	TRBJ2-7	TRBV7-9	CASSFSGGSSYEQYF	TGTGCCAGCAGCTTTAGCGGAGGCAGCTCCTACGAGCAGTACTTC
-	-	TRBJ1-1	TRBV30	CAWRARFTEAFF	TGTGCCTGGAGAGCCAGGTTCACTGAAGCTTTCTTT
TRBD2	-	TRBJ2-2	TRBV19	CASSPSGRRHTGELFF	TGTGCCAGTAGTCCCAGCGGGAGGAGGCACACCGGGGAGCTGTTTTTT
TRBD1	-	TRBJ1-1	TRBV7-6	CASSLIQGSGGTEAFF	TGTGCCAGCAGTCTAATACAGGGGTCGGGAGGGACTGAAGCTTTCTTT